The clone carrying this T cell receptor (beta chain) was observed a handful of times. Antigen: not known. This record belongs to a study of beta chain features in type 1 diabetes. Study-level results: In all four CD4+ subsets, TCRB CDR3 length was significantly, moderately reduced in type 1 diabetes.

Germline lookup yields CDR1 LGHNA and CDR2 YSLEER. The V end was cut by 4 bases, the J end by 2 bases, with 15 bases between. The CDR3 runs to 15 residues. As every portion of the isolated RNA was reverse transcribed, the sequencing read expressed TCRB transcripts. Sequencing used immunoSEQ multiplex PCR; TCRdb keeps in-frame clones, though not all of them. The sample shows roughly 260,000 clones, around 9.9% of them seen only once. This TCR derives from a man aged 30 to 39 with type 1 diabetes. The sample taken for sequencing was naive CD4+ T cells from blood. This chain joins TRBV4-3 and TRBJ2-7; D is unresolved. Here the CDR3 reads CASSPVHGGAYEQYF. In DNA, the CDR3 is TGCGCCAGCAGCCCGGTTCATGGCGGCGCCTACGAGCAGTACTTC.